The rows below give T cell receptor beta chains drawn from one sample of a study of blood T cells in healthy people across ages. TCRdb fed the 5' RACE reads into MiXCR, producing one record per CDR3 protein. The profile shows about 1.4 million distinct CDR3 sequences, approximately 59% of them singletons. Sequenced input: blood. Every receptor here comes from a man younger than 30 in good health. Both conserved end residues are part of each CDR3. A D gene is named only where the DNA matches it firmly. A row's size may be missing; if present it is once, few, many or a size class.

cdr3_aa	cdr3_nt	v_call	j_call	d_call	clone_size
CASSLRVFGTSGNNEQFF	TGTGCCAGCAGCTTAAGAGTTTTTGGGACTAGCGGGAACAATGAGCAGTTCTTC	TRBV7-8	TRBJ2-1	TRBD2	once
CASSKDRGRDARRETQYF	TGTGCCAGCAGCAAAGATCGGGGCAGGGATGCCCGACGGGAGACCCAGTACTTC	TRBV21-1	TRBJ2-5	NA	NA
CSARDPGQGTNEQYF	TGCAGTGCTAGAGATCCCGGACAGGGGACCAATGAGCAGTACTTC	TRBV20-1	TRBJ2-5	TRBD1	NA
CSAGLPGIGTRDGYTF	TGCAGTGCTGGCCTCCCGGGTATTGGGACCCGAGATGGCTACACCTTC	TRBV20-1	TRBJ1-2	NA	few
CAWDMAYSGNTIYF	TGTGCCTGGGACATGGCCTACTCTGGAAACACCATATATTTT	TRBV30	TRBJ1-3	NA	once
CSVIGQSETQYF	TGCAGCGTTATCGGACAATCGGAGACCCAGTACTTC	TRBV29-1	TRBJ2-5	NA	NA
CSANGLAGGPVEQFF	TGCAGTGCTAATGGACTAGCGGGGGGTCCCGTCGAGCAGTTCTTC	TRBV20-1	TRBJ2-1	TRBD2	NA
CSASPMDYEQYF	TGCAGTGCTAGCCCCATGGACTACGAGCAGTACTTC	TRBV20-1	TRBJ2-7	NA	few
CASRWALDTQYF	TGTGCCAGCAGGTGGGCGTTAGATACGCAGTATTTT	TRBV6-6	TRBJ2-3	NA	NA
CASSLKTGASSGANVLTF	TGTGCCAGCAGCTTAAAGACAGGGGCCTCCTCTGGGGCCAACGTCCTGACTTTC	TRBV7-8	TRBJ2-6	TRBD1	NA
CASSYCSHCSYEQYF	TGTGCCAGCAGTTACTGTAGTCACTGCTCCTACGAGCAGTACTTC	TRBV6-6	TRBJ2-7	NA	NA
CASRYGPHTEAFF	TGTGCCAGCAGATACGGACCGCACACTGAAGCTTTCTTT	TRBV12-3/TRBV12-4	TRBJ1-1	NA	few
CASSATGYEHGPLHF	TGTGCCAGCTCGGCCACAGGGTATGAACATGGACCCCTCCACTTT	TRBV18	TRBJ1-6	NA	NA
CASRDEASGGIVLQFF	TGTGCCAGCAGGGATGAAGCTAGCGGGGGGATCGTTCTGCAGTTCTTC	TRBV11-2	TRBJ2-1	TRBD2	NA
CASSWTGTNEKLFF	TGTGCCAGCAGTTGGACAGGGACTAATGAAAAACTGTTTTTT	TRBV6-5	TRBJ1-4	TRBD1	once
CASSPRQEETQYF	TGTGCCAGCAGTCCGAGACAAGAAGAGACCCAGTACTTC	TRBV12-3/TRBV12-4	TRBJ2-5	NA	NA
CASSQSQTGGRYNEQFF	TGTGCCAGCAGCCAATCTCAGACAGGGGGGAGGTACAATGAGCAGTTCTTC	TRBV7-2	TRBJ2-1	TRBD1	few
CASSIRQGGQFF	TGTGCCAGTAGTATTCGTCAGGGTGGGCAGTTCTTC	TRBV19	TRBJ2-1	NA	NA
CSAQYRGPEAFF	TGCAGTGCCCAGTATCGGGGGCCTGAAGCTTTCTTT	TRBV20-1	TRBJ1-1	NA	NA
CASGRLAGGRSYEQYF	TGTGCCAGCGGTCGACTAGCGGGAGGCAGATCCTACGAGCAGTACTTC	TRBV27	TRBJ2-7	TRBD2	NA
CATSPVAGRYNEQFF	TGTGCCACCTCCCCAGTAGCGGGCAGATACAATGAGCAGTTCTTC	TRBV7-6	TRBJ2-1	TRBD2	NA
CASSYPRRRVYEQYF	TGTGCCAGCAGTTACCCCAGACGGAGGGTCTACGAGCAGTACTTC	TRBV6-2/TRBV6-3	TRBJ2-7	NA	NA